This T cell receptor beta chain emerged from a study of Ad26.COV2.S vaccination and SARS-CoV-2 variants. In the case of this clone: What it binds is unknown.

Study-level findings and limits: Vaccinated individuals (as opposed to placebo recipients) had higher spike-specific TCR breadth. Comparability of non-spike TCR breadth was observed across vaccine and placebo recipients.

Treatment meaning: some 19 received Ad26.COV2.S at low or high dose, single or two shots; a few received placebo; per-sample allocation not given. Day 63 after the first injection of vaccine or placebo was the sampling time. An adult donor aged 18-55 years was enrolled in Boston. Only in-frame clones appear in the TCRdb table, and some are missing; sequencing was by immunoSEQ multiplex PCR. There are about 350,000 clones in the sample; roughly 81% occur only once, and roughly 3.1% lies in the top ten. This sequence was found in a person between 18 and 65 years old who received the Ad26.COV2.S COVID-19 vaccine or a placebo. This sample comprised peripheral blood, obtained in a trial of Ad26.COV2.S vaccine versus placebo.

CDR3 in DNA: TGCGCCAGCAGCCCCACAAGGACAGGTGTTAATGAAAAACTGTTTTTT. Protein: CASSPTRTGVNEKLFF. The chain has TRBV4-3 and TRBJ1-4, with 7 bases aligning to TRBD1. The trim removed 4 bases at V and 4 bases at J, leaving 9 bases unmatched. The CDR3 extends over 16 amino acids. CDR1 is LGHNA and CDR2 is YSLEER in the germline V gene.